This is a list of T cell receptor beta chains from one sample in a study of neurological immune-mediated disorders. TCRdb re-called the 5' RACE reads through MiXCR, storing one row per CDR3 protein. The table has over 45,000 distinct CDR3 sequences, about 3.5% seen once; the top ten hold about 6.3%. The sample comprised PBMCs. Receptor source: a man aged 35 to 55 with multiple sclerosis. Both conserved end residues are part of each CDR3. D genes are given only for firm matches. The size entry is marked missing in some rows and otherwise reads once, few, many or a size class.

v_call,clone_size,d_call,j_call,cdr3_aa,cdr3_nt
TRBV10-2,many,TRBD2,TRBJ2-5,CASQGLAGGLETQYF,TGCGCCAGCCAAGGACTAGCGGGGGGCCTGGAGACCCAGTACTTC
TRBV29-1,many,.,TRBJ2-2,CSVRDTGELFF,TGCAGCGTTCGAGACACCGGGGAGCTGTTTTTT
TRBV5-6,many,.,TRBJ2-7,CASSLEGRAHEQYF,TGTGCCAGCAGCTTGGAAGGCAGGGCCCACGAGCAGTACTTC
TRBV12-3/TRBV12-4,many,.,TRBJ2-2,CASRTAGAAGELFF,TGTGCCAGCAGGACGGCAGGGGCAGCCGGGGAGCTGTTTTTT
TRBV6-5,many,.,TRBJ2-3,CASSYSGVSENTDTQYF,TGTGCCAGCAGTTACTCGGGGGTCAGCGAGAACACAGATACGCAGTATTTT
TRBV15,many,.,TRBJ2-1,CATSRDTGNYNEQFF,TGTGCCACCAGCAGAGATACGGGGAACTACAATGAGCAGTTCTTC
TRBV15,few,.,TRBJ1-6,CATSRVTGFNSPLNF,TGTGCCACCAGCAGGGTAACAGGATTTAATTCACCCCTCAACTTT
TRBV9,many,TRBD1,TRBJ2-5,CASSEGGQGQETQYF,TGTGCCAGCAGCGAGGGAGGACAGGGACAAGAGACCCAGTACTTC
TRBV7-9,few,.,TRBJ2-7,CASSLAGVYIYEQYF,TGTGCCAGCAGCTTAGCGGGGGTCTATATCTACGAGCAGTACTTC
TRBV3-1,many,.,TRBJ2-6,CASSQQDPGANVLTF,TGTGCCAGCAGCCAGCAGGACCCTGGGGCCAACGTCCTGACTTTC
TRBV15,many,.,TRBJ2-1,CATSRPSRIQSDEQFF,TGTGCCACCAGCAGACCTTCGAGAATACAGAGCGATGAGCAGTTCTTC
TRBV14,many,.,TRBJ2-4,CASSQTGRNIQYF,TGTGCCAGCAGCCAAACAGGGCGAAACATTCAGTACTTC
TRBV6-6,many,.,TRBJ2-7,CASSPEGKVIIYEQYF,TGTGCCAGCAGTCCGGAGGGTAAGGTCATTATCTACGAGCAGTACTTC
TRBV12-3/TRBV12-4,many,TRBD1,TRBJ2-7,CASSPGQVNGEQYF,TGTGCCAGCAGTCCGGGACAGGTGAACGGCGAGCAGTACTTC
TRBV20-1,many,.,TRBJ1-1,CSARTGNTEAFF,TGCAGTGCTCGGACTGGGAACACTGAAGCTTTCTTT
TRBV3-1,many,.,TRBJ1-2,CASSRTTVNYGYTF,TGTGCCAGCAGTCGTACGACTGTAAACTATGGCTACACCTTC
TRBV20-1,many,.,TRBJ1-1,CSATPRGTNTEAFF,TGCAGTGCTACCCCTCGAGGGACCAACACTGAAGCTTTCTTT
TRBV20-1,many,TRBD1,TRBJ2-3,CSARENRGRDTQYF,TGCAGTGCTAGAGAGAACAGGGGTAGAGATACGCAGTATTTT
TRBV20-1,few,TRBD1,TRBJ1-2,CSAPGQPYGYTF,TGCAGTGCCCCGGGACAGCCCTATGGCTACACCTTC
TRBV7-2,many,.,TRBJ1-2,CASSLGVGESYGYTF,TGTGCCAGCAGCTTAGGGGTGGGCGAATCCTATGGCTACACCTTC
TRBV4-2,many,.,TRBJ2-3,CASSQDRGESTDTQYF,TGTGCCAGCAGCCAAGATCGCGGGGAGAGCACAGATACGCAGTATTTT
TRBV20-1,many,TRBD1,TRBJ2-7,CSASAGQGGHEQYF,TGCAGTGCTAGTGCGGGACAGGGAGGCCACGAGCAGTACTTC
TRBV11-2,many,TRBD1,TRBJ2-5,CASSPGTGRQETQYF,TGTGCCAGCAGCCCCGGGACAGGGCGACAAGAGACCCAGTACTTC
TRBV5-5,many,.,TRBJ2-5,CASSLSAELEETQYF,TGTGCCAGCAGCTTGTCAGCAGAGCTCGAAGAGACCCAGTACTTC
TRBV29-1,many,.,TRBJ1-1,CSVAPQVTEAFF,TGCAGCGTTGCCCCTCAAGTTACTGAAGCTTTCTTT
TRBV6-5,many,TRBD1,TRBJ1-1,CASSSSGTGNTEAFF,TGTGCCAGCAGTTCCTCCGGGACAGGGAACACTGAAGCTTTCTTT
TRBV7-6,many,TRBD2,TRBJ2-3,CASSKRVAGGLMSTDTQYF,TGTGCCAGCAGCAAGAGGGTAGCGGGGGGGCTGATGAGCACAGATACGCAGTATTTT
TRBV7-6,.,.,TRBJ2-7,CASSKDRAEQYF,TGTGCCAGCAGCAAAGACCGGGCAGAGCAGTACTTC
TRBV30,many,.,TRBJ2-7,CAWSRHAYEQYF,TGTGCCTGGAGTCGACATGCGTACGAGCAGTACTTC
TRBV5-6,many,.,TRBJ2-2,CASSFAPNTGELFF,TGTGCCAGCAGCTTCGCCCCGAACACCGGGGAGCTGTTTTTT